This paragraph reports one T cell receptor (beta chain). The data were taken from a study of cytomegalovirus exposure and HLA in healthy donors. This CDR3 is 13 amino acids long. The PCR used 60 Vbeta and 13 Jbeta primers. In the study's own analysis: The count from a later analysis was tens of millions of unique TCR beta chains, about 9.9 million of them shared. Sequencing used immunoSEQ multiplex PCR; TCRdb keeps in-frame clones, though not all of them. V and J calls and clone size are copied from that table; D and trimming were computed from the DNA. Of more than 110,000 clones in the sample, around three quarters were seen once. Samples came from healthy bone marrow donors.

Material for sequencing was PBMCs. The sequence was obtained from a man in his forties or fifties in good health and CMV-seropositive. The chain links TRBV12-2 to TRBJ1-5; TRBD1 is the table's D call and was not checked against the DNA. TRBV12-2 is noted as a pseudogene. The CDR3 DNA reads TGTGCACCACTCAACCAGGGCAATCAGCCCCAGCATTTT. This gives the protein CAPLNQGNQPQHF.